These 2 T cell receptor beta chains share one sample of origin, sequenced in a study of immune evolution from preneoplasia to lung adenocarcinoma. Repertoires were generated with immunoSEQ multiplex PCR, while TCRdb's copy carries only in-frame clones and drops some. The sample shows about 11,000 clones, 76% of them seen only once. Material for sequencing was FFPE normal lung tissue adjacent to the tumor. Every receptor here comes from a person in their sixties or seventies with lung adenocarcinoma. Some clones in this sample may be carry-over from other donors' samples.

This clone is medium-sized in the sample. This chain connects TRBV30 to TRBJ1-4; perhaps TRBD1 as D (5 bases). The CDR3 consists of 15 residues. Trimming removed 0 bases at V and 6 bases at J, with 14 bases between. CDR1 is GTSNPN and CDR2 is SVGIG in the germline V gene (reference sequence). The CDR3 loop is CAWSVVGVGYEKLFF. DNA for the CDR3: TGTGCCTGGAGTGTTGTAGGGGTCGGTTATGAAAAACTGTTTTTT. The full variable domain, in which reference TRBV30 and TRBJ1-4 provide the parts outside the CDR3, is SQTIHQWPATLVQPVGSPLSLECTVEGTSNPNLYWYRQAAGRGLQLLFYSVGIGQISSEVPQNLSASRPQDRQFILSSKKLLLSDSGFYLCAWSVVGVGYEKLFFGSGTQLSVL.

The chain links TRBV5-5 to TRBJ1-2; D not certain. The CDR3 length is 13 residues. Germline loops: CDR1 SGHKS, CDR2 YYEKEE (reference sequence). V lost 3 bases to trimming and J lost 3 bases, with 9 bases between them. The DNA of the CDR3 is TGTGCCAGCAGCTCCGGGATGGACTATGGCTACACCTTC. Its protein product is CASSSGMDYGYTF.